The present T cell receptor (beta chain) was sequenced within a study of cytomegalovirus exposure and HLA in healthy donors. Study-wide results and caveats: There were fewer than 200 TCR beta chains listed as cytomegalovirus-associated.

As concerns this clone: Antigen specificity is unknown.

60 Vbeta and 13 Jbeta primers were used in PCR. As processed by the authors: Unique TCR beta chains numbered around 80 million in a later analysis, with roughly 10 million shared. Produced via immunoSEQ multiplex PCR; TCRdb's table is partial and in-frame only. V and J calls and clone size follow that table, whereas D and trimming were derived from the DNA. The data show about 180,000 clones, 75% seen once. This CDR3 region has 13 residues. Per germline, CDR1 MNHEY and CDR2 SVGAGI. Trimming cost V 2 bases and J 3 bases, with 7 bases left between them. The donors comprised healthy bone marrow donors. The clonotype originates from a male donor in good health and CMV-seronegative. The sequenced material came from PBMCs. The rearrangement joins TRBV6-5 to TRBJ1-2, with D hard to call. The CDR3 protein is CASSYREYYGYTF. The CDR3 coding sequence is TGTGCCAGCAGTTACCGGGAGTACTATGGCTACACCTTC.